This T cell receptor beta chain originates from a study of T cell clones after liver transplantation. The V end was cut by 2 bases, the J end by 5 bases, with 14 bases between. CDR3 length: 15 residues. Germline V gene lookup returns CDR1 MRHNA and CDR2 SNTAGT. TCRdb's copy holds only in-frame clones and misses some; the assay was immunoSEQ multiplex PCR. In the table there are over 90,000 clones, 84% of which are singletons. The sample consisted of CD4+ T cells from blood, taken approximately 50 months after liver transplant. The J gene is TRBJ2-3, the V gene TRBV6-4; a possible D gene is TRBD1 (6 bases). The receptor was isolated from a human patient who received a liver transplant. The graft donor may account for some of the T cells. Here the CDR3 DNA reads TGTGCCAGCAGTGACGGGCCCCAAGGGGGAGATACGCAGTATTTT. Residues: CASSDGPQGGDTQYF.